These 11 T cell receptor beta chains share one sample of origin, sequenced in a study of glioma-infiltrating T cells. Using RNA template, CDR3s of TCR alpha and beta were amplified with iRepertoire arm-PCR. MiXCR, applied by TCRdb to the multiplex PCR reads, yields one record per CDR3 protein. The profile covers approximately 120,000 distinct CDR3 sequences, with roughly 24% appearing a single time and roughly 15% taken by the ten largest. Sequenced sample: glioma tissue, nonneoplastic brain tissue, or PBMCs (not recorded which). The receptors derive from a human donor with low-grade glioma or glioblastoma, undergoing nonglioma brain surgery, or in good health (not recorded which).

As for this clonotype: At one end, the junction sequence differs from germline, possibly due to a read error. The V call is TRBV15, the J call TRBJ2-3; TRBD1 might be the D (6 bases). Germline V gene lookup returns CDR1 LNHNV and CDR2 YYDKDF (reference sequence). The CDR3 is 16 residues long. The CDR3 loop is CATSLWTLGQTDTQSF. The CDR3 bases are TGTGCCACCAGCTTGTGGACCCTCGGACAGACCGATACGCAGTCTTTT.

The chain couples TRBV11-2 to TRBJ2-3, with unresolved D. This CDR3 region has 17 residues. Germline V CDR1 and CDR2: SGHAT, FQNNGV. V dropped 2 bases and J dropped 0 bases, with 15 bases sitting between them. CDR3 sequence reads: CASSLMSSGSSTDTQYF. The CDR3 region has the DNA TGTGCCAGCAGCTTAATGTCTTCGGGCTCTAGCACAGATACGCAGTATTTT. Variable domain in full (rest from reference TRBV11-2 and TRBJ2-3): EAGVAQSPRYKIIEKRQSVAFWCNPISGHATLYWYQQILGQGPKLLIQFQNNGVVDDSQLPKDRFSAERLKGVDSTLKIQPAKLEDSAVYLCASSLMSSGSSTDTQYFGPGTRLTVL.

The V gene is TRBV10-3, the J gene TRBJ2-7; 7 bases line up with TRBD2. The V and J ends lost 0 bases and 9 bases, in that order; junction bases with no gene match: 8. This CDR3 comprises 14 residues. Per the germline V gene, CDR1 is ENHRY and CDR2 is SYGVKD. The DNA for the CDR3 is TGTGCCATCAGTGAGTCGGGACGGGGGGTTACGCAGTACTTC. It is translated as CAISESGRGVTQYF.

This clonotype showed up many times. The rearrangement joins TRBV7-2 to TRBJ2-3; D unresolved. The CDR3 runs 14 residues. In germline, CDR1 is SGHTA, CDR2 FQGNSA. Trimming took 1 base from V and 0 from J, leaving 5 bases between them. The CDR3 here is CASSLGRSTDTQYF. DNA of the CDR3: TGTGCCAGCAGCTTAGGGCGTAGCACAGATACGCAGTATTTT.

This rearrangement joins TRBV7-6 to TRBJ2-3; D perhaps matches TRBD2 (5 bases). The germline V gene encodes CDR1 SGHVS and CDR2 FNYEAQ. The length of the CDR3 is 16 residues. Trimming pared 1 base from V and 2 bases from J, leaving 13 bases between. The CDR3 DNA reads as TGTGCCAGCAGCTTAGGGAGCGGAGGACCCACAGATACGCAGTATTTT. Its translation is CASSLGSGGPTDTQYF.

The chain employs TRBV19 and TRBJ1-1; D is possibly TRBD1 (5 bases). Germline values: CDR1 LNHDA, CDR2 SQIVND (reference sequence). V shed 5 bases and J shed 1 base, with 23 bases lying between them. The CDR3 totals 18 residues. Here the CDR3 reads CASSSQLQGVGRNTEAFF. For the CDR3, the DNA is TGTGCCAGTAGTTCCCAACTCCAGGGCGTCGGAAGGAACACTGAAGCTTTCTTT.

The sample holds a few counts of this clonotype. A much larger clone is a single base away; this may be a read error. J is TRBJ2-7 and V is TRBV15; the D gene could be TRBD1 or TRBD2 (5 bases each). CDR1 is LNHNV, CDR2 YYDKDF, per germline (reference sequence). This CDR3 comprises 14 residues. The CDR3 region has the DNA TGTGTCACCAGCGCCCGACGACAGACGGGGGAGCAGTACTTC. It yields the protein CVTSARRQTGEQYF.

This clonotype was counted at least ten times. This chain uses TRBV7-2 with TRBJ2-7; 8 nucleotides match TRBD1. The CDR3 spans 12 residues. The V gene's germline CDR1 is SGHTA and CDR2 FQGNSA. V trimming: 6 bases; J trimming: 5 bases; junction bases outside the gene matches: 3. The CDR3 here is CASRPTGDEQYF. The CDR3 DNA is TGTGCCAGCAGACCGACAGGGGACGAGCAGTACTTC.

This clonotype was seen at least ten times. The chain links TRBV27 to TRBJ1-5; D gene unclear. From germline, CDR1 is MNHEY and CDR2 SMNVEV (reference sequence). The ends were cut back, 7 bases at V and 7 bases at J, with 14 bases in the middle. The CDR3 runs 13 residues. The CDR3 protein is CASTLGSGQPQHF. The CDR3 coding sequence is TGTGCCAGCACCCTGGGGTCCGGCCAGCCCCAGCATTTT.

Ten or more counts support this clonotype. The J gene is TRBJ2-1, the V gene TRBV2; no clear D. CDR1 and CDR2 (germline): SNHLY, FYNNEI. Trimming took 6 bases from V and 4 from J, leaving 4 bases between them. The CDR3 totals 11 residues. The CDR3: CASRNYNEQFF. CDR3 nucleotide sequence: TGTGCCAGCAGGAATTACAATGAGCAGTTCTTC.

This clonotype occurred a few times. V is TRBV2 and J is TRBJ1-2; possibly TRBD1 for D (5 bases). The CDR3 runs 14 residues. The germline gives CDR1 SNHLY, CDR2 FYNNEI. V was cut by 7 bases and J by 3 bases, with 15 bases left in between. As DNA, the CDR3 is TGTGCCAGCATTTGGGACCCCGGTGACTATGGCTACACCTTC. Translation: CASIWDPGDYGYTF.